Reported below is one TCR beta chain. Its antigen is not identified. The data stem from a study of cytomegalovirus exposure and HLA in healthy donors. Findings of the study overall: Cytomegalovirus-associated TCR beta chains were listed, numbering some 170.

This PCR relied on a set of 60 Vbeta primers and 13 Jbeta primers. TCRdb keeps only in-frame clones here, not all; method: immunoSEQ multiplex PCR. The sample lists around 91,000 clones, 50% to 80% occurring once. The clonotype was recovered from a man aged 60 to 69 in good health and CMV-seronegative. The specimen sequenced was PBMCs.

CDR3 sequence reads: CASSPDRGTEAFF. Written as DNA, the CDR3 is TGTGCCAGCAGCCCCGATAGGGGCACTGAAGCTTTCTTT. This rearrangement joins TRBV11-2 to TRBJ1-1, with D possibly being TRBD1 (5 bases). CDR1 is SGHAT and CDR2 is FQNNGV in the germline V gene. V lost 5 bases, J lost 4 bases, and 11 bases lay in between. The CDR3 sequence is 13 residues long.